This T cell receptor beta chain derives from a study of shared clonotypes between healthy human individuals. Subsets obtained from CD4+ cells comprised CD45RA+ naive and CD45RA-negative memory cells. TCRdb's copy holds only in-frame clones and misses some; the assay was immunoSEQ multiplex PCR. The sample has roughly 2 million clones; about 95% are singletons. The CDR3 covers 14 residues. The trim removed 4 bases at V and 8 bases at J, leaving 3 bases unmatched. Germline loops: CDR1 SGHRS, CDR2 YFSETQ. Material for sequencing was naive CD4+ T cells sorted from blood. Subset described: CD45RA+ positively selected. The receptor was isolated from a man between 18 and 29 years old in good health. The V and J genes are TRBV5-1 and TRBJ1-6; 10 nucleotides line up with TRBD1. CDR3 region: CASSVGQGDSPLHF. CDR3 DNA: TGCGCCAGCAGCGTTGGACAGGGGGATTCACCCCTCCACTTT.